The clone carrying this T cell receptor (beta chain) was found many times. Its antigen is as yet unknown. The data stem from a study of early T cells in non-severe SARS-CoV-2 infection. Study-wide background: With bulk RNA from unsorted whole blood as input, sequencing yielded unpaired chains.

This CDR3 has 15 residues. CDR1 is LGHDT and CDR2 is YNNKEL in the germline V gene (reference sequence). Trimming pared 2 bases from V and 2 bases from J, leaving 9 bases between. Unique molecular identifiers (one per individual cDNA molecule) were attached. A single record per CDR3 protein comes from TCRdb applying MiXCR to the 5' RACE reads. Of 43,000 or so distinct CDR3 sequences listed, over 3% are singletons. General study results and limits: Database matching using VDJdb favored anti-spike CD8 responses, with private and CD4 specificities left missing.

V gene TRBV3-1 combines with J gene TRBJ2-2; maybe TRBD1 (6 bases). The sequencing input was whole blood. This TCR derives from an adult who was a healthcare worker with PCR-confirmed SARS-CoV-2 infection or an uninfected control (not recorded which). CDR3 protein: CASSQTGKNTGELFF. Written as DNA, the CDR3 is TGTGCCAGCAGCCAAACAGGGAAAAACACCGGGGAGCTGTTTTTT.